A selection of T cell receptor beta chains follows, all from one sample in a study of T cell responses to AZD1222 COVID-19 vaccine. Clones were read by immunoSEQ multiplex PCR, and TCRdb kept only the in-frame ones, dropping some. The sample consists of nearly 110,000 clones, approximately 90% of them appearing once. This specimen consisted of peripheral blood, obtained on day 0 of AZD1222 vaccination. These receptors were collected from an adult in good health. The CDR3 runs from the conserved cysteine through the conserved F or W. The order of the fields is V gene, clone size, J gene, D gene, CDR3 DNA, CDR3 protein. The D gene is left open where the match is weak. Clone size is given for some rows only: seen once, a few or many times, or a class if the clone is expanded.

V: TRBV15
size: -
J: TRBJ1-5
D: -
DNA: TGTGCCACCAGCAGTCATAGGGACGGTCAGCCCCAGCATTTT
CDR3: CATSSHRDGQPQHF

V: TRBV7-9
size: -
J: TRBJ1-2
D: -
DNA: TGTGCCAGCGGGAGGTGGCAGGGCGTAAATGGCTACACCTTC
CDR3: CASGRWQGVNGYTF

V: TRBV19
size: -
J: TRBJ2-3
D: TRBD1
DNA: TGTGCCAGTAGTAATACCGGGACAGGGGAAGATACGCAGTATTTT
CDR3: CASSNTGTGEDTQYF

V: TRBV28
size: -
J: TRBJ2-1
D: -
DNA: TGTGCCAGCACCCTGATGGAGGGGGAGAGCAATGAGCAGTTCTTC
CDR3: CASTLMEGESNEQFF

V: TRBV12-3/TRBV12-4
size: -
J: TRBJ1-3
D: -
DNA: -
CDR3: CASSFGQGTIYF

V: TRBV12-3/TRBV12-4
size: -
J: TRBJ2-1
D: -
DNA: TGTGCCAGCAGTTTAGGTCGTGAGCAGTTCTTC
CDR3: CASSLGREQFF

V: TRBV5-5
size: -
J: TRBJ1-3
D: -
DNA: TGTGCCAGCAGCATTAACAGGGGAAACACCATATATTTT
CDR3: CASSINRGNTIYF

V: TRBV7-2
size: -
J: TRBJ1-4
D: TRBD1
DNA: TGTGCCAGCAGCTTATTTCACGGGACAGTTAATGAAAAACTGTTTTTT
CDR3: CASSLFHGTVNEKLFF

V: TRBV2
size: once
J: TRBJ1-5
D: -
DNA: TGTGCCAGCAGCTACGATCGCGTGATGCAGCATTTT
CDR3: CASSYDRVMQHF

V: TRBV19
size: -
J: TRBJ2-7
D: TRBD1
DNA: TGTGCCAGTAGTTCAGGGGGACCTTCCTACGAGCAGTACTTC
CDR3: CASSSGGPSYEQYF

V: TRBV5-1
size: -
J: TRBJ2-7
D: -
DNA: TGCGCCAGCAGCTTGGATTTGGGGCTTGGGGAGCAGTACTTC
CDR3: CASSLDLGLGEQYF